The clone carrying this TCR beta chain was counted only a few times. This sample was taken from a study of cytomegalovirus exposure and HLA in healthy donors. Method: immunoSEQ multiplex PCR; TCRdb's copy keeps in-frame clones and lacks some. The sample includes tens of thousands of clones, around 90% seen only once; the top ten take around 4%. Sequencing was done on a sample of PBMCs. The TCR sequence derives from a woman aged 18-29 years in good health and CMV-seropositive.

The CDR3 sequence: CARSLVRVGEKLFF. The CDR3 bases are TGTGCCAGAAGCTTGGTCAGGGTAGGAGAAAAACTGTTTTTT. This sequence joins TRBV5-3 and TRBJ1-4; D may be TRBD1 (5 bases). TRBV5-3 is annotated as an ORF whose role is uncertain. This CDR3 is 14 amino acids long. V was clipped by 0 bases and J by 8 bases, with 11 bases between them.